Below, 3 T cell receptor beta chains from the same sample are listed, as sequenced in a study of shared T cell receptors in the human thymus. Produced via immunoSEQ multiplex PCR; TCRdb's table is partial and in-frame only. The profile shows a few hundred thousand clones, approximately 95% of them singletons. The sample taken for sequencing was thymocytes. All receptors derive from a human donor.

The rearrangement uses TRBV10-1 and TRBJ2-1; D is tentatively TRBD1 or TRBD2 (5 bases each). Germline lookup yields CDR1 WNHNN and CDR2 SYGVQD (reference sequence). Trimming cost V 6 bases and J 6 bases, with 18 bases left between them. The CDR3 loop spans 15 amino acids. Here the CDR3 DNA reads TGCGCCAGCAGCGCTGGGACCAAAAAGGGCAATGAGCAGTTCTTC. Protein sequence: CASSAGTKKGNEQFF.

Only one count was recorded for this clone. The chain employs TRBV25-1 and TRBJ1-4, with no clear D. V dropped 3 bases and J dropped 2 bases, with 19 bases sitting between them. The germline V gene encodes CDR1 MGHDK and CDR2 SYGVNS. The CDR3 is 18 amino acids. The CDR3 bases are TGTGCCAGCAGTGAGATGGTGGGTTTCCAGGCCACTAATGAAAAACTGTTTTTT. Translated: CASSEMVGFQATNEKLFF. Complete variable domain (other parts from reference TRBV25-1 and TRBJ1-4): EADIYQTPRYLVIGTGKKITLECSQTMGHDKMYWYQQDPGMELHLIHYSYGVNSTEKGDLSSESTVSRIRTEHFPLTLESARPSHTSQYLCASSEMVGFQATNEKLFFGSGTQLSVL.

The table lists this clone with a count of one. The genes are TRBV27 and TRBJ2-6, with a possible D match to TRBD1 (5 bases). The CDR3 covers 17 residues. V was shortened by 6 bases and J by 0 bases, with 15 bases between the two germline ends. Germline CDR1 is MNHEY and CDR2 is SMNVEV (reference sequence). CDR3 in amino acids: CASRRQGSHSGANVLTF. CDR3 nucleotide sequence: TGTGCCAGCAGACGCCAGGGCAGCCACTCTGGGGCCAACGTCCTGACTTTC. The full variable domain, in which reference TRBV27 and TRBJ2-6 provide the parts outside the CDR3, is EAQVTQNPRYLITVTGKKLTVTCSQNMNHEYMSWYRQDPGLGLRQIYYSMNVEVTDKGDVPEGYKVSRKEKRNFPLILESPSPNQTSLYFCASRRQGSHSGANVLTFGAGSRLTVL.